This TCR beta chain was sequenced during a study of T cell responses to AZD1222 COVID-19 vaccine. Study at large: Whether given at about 4 or about 12 weeks, second doses were pooled.

Per germline, CDR1 MNHNS and CDR2 SASEGT. Trimming removed 1 base from V and 7 bases from J, with 17 bases in between. CDR3 length: 15 amino acids. Study-wide results and caveats: Among the donors, most were white British and more were female, and clonal diversity was possibly underestimated. Seropositive status at baseline applied to only five or six AZD1222 recipients. Spike was spanned by vaccine-associated CD4 TCRs, with dominance at 160-218 and 743-854.

Libraries were prepared by immunoSEQ multiplex PCR; TCRdb keeps only in-frame clonotypes and omits some of them. The data contain about 110,000 clones, more than 70% of them singletons. Of note for this clone: Antigen specificity is unknown.

This TCR came from an adult in good health. The sample here was peripheral blood, taken on day 0 of AZD1222 vaccination. The chain uses TRBV6-1 and TRBJ2-7, with D perhaps being TRBD1 or TRBD2 (7 bases each). The CDR3 protein is CASSEVWQGGLEQYF. Here the CDR3 DNA reads TGTGCCAGCAGTGAAGTGTGGCAGGGGGGGTTGGAGCAGTACTTC.